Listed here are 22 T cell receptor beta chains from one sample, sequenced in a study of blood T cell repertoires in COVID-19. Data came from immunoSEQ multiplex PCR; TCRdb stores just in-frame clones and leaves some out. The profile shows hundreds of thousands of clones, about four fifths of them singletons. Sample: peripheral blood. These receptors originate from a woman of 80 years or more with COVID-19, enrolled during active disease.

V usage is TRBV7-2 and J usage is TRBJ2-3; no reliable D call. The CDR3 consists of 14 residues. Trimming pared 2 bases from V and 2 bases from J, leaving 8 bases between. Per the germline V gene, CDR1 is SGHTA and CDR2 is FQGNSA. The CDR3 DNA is TGTGCCAGCAGCTTATTCGCGGACACAGATACGCAGTATTTT. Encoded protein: CASSLFADTDTQYF.

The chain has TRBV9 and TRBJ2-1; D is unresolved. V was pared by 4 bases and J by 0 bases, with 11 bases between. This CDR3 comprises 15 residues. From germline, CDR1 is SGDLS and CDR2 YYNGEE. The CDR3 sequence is CASSPAASSYNEQFF. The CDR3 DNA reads TGTGCCAGCAGCCCAGCAGCTAGCTCCTACAATGAGCAGTTCTTC.

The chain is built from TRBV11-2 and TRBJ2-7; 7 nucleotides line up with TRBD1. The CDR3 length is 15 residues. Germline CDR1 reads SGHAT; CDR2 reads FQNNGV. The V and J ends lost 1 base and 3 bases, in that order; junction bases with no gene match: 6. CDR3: CASSLALDRIYEQYF. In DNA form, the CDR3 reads TGTGCCAGCAGCTTAGCTTTGGACAGGATCTACGAGCAGTACTTC. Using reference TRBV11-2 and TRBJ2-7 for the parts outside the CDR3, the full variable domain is EAGVAQSPRYKIIEKRQSVAFWCNPISGHATLYWYQQILGQGPKLLIQFQNNGVVDDSQLPKDRFSAERLKGVDSTLKIQPAKLEDSAVYLCASSLALDRIYEQYFGPGTRLTVT.

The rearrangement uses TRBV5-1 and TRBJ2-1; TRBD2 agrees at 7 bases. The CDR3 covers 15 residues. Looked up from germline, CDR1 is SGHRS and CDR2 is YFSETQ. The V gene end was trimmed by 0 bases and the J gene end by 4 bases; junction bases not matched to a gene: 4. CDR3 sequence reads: CASSLVLAEYNEQFF. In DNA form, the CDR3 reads TGCGCCAGCAGCTTGGTTCTAGCGGAATACAATGAGCAGTTCTTC.

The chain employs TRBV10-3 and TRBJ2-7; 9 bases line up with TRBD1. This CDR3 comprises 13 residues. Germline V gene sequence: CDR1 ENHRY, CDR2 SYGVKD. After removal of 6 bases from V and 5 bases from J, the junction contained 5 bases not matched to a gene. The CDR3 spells CAIRPGQGHEQYF. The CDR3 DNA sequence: TGTGCCATCAGACCGGGACAGGGCCACGAGCAGTACTTC.

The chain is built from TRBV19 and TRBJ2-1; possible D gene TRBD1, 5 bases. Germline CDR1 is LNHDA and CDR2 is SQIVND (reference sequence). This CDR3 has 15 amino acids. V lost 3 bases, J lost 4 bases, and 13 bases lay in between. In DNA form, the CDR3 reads TGTGCCAGTAGTATTTCGGCAGGGTCGTACAATGAGCAGTTCTTC. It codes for CASSISAGSYNEQFF.

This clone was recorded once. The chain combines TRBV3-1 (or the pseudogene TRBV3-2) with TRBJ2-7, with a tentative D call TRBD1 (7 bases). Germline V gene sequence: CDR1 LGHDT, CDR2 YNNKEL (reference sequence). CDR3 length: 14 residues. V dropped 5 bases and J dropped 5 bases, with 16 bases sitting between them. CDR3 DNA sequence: TGTGCCAGCAGCTCTCAGGGGGGAGTTGACGAGCAGTACTTC. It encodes CASSSQGGVDEQYF.

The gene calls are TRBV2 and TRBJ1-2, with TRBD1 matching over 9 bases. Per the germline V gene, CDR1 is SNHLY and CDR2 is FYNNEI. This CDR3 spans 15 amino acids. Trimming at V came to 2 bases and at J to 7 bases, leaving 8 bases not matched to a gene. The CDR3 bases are TGTGCCAGCAGTGAAAGGGGACAGGGTTTTGCTGGCTACACCTTC. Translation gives CASSERGQGFAGYTF.

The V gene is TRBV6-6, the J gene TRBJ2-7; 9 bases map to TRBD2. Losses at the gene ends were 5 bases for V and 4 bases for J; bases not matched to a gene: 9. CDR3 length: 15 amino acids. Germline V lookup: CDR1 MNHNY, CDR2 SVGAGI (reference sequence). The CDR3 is CASSPRREGLYEQYF. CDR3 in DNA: TGTGCCAGCAGTCCCAGGCGGGAGGGCCTTTACGAGCAGTACTTC.

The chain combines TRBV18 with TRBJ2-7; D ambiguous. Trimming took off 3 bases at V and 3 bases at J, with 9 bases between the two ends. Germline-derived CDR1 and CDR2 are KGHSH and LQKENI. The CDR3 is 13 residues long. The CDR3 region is CASSPQTIYEQYF. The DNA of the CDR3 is TGTGCCAGCTCACCGCAGACAATCTACGAGCAGTACTTC. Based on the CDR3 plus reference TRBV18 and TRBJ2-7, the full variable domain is NAGVMQNPRHLVRRRGQEARLRCSPMKGHSHVYWYRQLPEEGLKFMVYLQKENIIDESGMPKERFSAEFPKEGPSILRIQQVVRGDSAAYFCASSPQTIYEQYFGPGTRLTVT.

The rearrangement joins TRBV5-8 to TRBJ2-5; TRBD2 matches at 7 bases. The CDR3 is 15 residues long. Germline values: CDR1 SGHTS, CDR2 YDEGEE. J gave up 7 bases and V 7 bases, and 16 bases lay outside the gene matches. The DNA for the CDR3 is TGTGCCAGCGGGCGAGGGGAGGGCCGACGAGGGACCCAGTACTTC. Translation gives CASGRGEGRRGTQYF.

CDR3 region: CASTRTGGREKLFF. The CDR3 coding sequence is TGTGCCAGCACGAGAACAGGGGGCAGGGAAAAACTGTTTTTT. The genes are TRBV6-5 and TRBJ1-4, with TRBD1 identical over 9 bases. Looked up from germline, CDR1 is MNHEY and CDR2 is SVGAGI. The CDR3 sequence is 14 residues long. With 7 bases clipped from V and 8 bases from J, the junction kept 8 bases outside the gene matches.

The CDR3 protein is CASSLGLAGANEQYF. CDR3 nucleotides: TGTGCCAGCAGCTTAGGGCTAGCGGGAGCTAACGAGCAGTACTTC. The chain combines TRBV13 with TRBJ2-7; 10 nucleotides line up with TRBD2. This CDR3 contains 15 residues. The ends lost 0 bases at V and 5 bases at J; junction bases unmatched: 4. The germline V gene has CDR1 PRHDT and CDR2 FYEKMQ (reference sequence).

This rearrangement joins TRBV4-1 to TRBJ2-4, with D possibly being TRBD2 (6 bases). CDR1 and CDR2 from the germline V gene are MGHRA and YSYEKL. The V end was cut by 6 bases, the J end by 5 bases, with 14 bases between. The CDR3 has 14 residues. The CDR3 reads CASSLLTRQNIQYF. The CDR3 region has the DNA TGCGCCAGCAGTCTGTTGACTAGACAAAACATTCAGTACTTC.

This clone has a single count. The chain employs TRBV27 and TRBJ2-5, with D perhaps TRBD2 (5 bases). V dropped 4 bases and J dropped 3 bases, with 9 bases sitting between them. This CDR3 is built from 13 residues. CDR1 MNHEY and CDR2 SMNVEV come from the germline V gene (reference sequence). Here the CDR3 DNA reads TGTGCCAGCAGTTCCACTAGGAAAGAGACCCAGTACTTC. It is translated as CASSSTRKETQYF.

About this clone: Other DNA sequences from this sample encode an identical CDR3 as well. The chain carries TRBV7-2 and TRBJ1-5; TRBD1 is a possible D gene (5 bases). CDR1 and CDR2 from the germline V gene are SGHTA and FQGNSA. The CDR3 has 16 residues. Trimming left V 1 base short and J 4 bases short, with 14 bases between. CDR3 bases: TGTGCCAGCAGCTTAGATGGGCAGGGTCGGAATCAGCCCCAGCATTTT. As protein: CASSLDGQGRNQPQHF.

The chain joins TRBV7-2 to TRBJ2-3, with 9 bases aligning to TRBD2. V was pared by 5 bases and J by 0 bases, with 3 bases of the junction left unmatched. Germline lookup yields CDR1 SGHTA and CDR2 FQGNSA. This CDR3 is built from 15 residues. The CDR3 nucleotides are TGTGCCAGCAGCCCTGGACTAGCGAGCACAGATACGCAGTATTTT. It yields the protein CASSPGLASTDTQYF.

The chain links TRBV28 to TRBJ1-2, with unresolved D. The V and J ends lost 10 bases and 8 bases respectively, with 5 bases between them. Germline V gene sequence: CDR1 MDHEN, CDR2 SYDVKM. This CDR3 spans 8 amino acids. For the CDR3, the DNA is TGTGCCACCGAGGGCTACACCTTC. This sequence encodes CATEGYTF.

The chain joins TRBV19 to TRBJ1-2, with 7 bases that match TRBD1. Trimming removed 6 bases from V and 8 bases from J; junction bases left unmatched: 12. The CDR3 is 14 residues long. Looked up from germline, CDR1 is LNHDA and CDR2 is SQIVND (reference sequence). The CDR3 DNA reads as TGTGCCAGTAGGTCCCCGGTGACAGGGAGCGGCTACACCTTC. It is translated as CASRSPVTGSGYTF.

The DNA of the CDR3 is TGCAGCGTTGAAGCGGGGGTCGGTAGCACCGGGGAGCTGTTTTTT. It encodes CSVEAGVGSTGELFF. The chain joins TRBV29-1 to TRBJ2-2; a possible D gene is TRBD2 (6 bases). CDR1 is SQVTM, CDR2 ANQGSEA, per germline. V lost 1 base to trimming and J lost 4 bases, with 13 bases between them. The CDR3 covers 15 residues.

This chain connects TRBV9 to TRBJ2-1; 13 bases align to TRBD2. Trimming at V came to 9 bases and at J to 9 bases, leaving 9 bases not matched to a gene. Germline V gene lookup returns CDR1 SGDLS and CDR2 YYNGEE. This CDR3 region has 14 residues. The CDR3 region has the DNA TGTGCCACTTCACCGGGGACTAGCGGGATTGAGCAGTTCTTC. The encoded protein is CATSPGTSGIEQFF.

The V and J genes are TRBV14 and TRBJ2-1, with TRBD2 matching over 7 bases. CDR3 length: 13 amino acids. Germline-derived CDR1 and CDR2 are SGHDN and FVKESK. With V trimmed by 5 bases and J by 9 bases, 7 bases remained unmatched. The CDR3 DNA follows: TGTGCCAGCAGCGGGGACTACCGCAGTGAGCAGTTCTTC. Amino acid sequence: CASSGDYRSEQFF. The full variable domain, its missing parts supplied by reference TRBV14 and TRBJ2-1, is EAGVTQFPSHSVIEKGQTVTLRCDPISGHDNLYWYRRVMGKEIKFLLHFVKESKQDESGMPNNRFLAERTGGTYSTLKVQPAELEDSGVYFCASSGDYRSEQFFGPGTRLTVL.